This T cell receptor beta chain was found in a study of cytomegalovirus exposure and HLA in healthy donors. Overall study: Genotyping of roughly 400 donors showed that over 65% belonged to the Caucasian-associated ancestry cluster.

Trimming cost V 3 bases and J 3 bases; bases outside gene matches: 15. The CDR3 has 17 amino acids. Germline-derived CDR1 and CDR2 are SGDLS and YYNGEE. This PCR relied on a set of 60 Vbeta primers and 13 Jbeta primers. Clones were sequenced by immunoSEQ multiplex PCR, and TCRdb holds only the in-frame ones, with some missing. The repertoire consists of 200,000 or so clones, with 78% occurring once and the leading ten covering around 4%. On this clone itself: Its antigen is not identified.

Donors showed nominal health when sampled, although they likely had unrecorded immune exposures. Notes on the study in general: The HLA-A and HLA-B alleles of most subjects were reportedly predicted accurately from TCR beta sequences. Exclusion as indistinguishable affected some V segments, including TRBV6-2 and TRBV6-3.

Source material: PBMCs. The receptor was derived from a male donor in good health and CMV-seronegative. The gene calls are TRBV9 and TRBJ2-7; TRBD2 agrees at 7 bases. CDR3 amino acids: CASSALGSGGSVYEQYF. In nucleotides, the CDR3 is TGTGCCAGCAGCGCCCTTGGTTCGGGCGGGAGTGTCTACGAGCAGTACTTC.